Each of the 20 T cell receptor beta chains below was sequenced from the same sample in a study of cytomegalovirus exposure and HLA in healthy donors. The PCR employed 60 Vbeta primers together with 13 Jbeta primers. Using immunoSEQ multiplex PCR, the repertoire was profiled, and TCRdb retains in-frame clones only, with some absent. The sample shows 150,000 to 200,000 clones, and 1% to 1.5% sits with its ten largest clones. Sequenced input: PBMCs. The receptors shown here come from a woman aged 55-69 years in good health and CMV-seronegative.

This chain connects TRBV7-9 to TRBJ1-2; D gene unclear. The V gene's germline CDR1 is SEHNR and CDR2 FQNEAQ (reference sequence). There are 17 residues in the CDR3. V lost 4 bases and J 8 bases, leaving 26 bases between the germline ends. CDR3 loop: CASSSLVERVNQEGYTF. The DNA of the CDR3 is TGTGCCAGCAGCTCATTAGTAGAGAGGGTGAATCAGGAAGGCTACACCTTC. Variable domain in full (rest from reference TRBV7-9 and TRBJ1-2): DTGVSQNPRHKITKRGQNVTFRCDPISEHNRLYWYRQTLGQGPEFLTYFQNEAQLEKSRLLSDRFSAERPKGSFSTLEIQRTEQGDSAMYLCASSSLVERVNQEGYTFGSGTRLTVV.

The chain couples TRBV12-2 to TRBJ1-4; TRBD1, as called in the table, went unchecked against the DNA. TRBV12-2 is a pseudogene. This CDR3 is 21 amino acids long. CDR3 in amino acids: CASPGTGGACVDYLTNEKLFF. The CDR3 coding sequence is TGTGCAAGTCCCGGGACAGGGGGCGCTTGCGTGGATTATTTAACTAATGAAAAACTGTTTTTT.

The rearrangement links TRBV6-5 to TRBJ2-5; 8 bases match TRBD1. With 0 bases clipped from V and 3 bases from J, the junction kept 6 bases outside the gene matches. The CDR3 spans 16 residues. Looked up from germline, CDR1 is MNHEY and CDR2 is SVGAGI. The chain's CDR3 is CASSYSNRGYKETQYF. For the CDR3, the DNA is TGTGCCAGCAGTTACTCTAACAGGGGGTATAAAGAGACCCAGTACTTC.

Here the CDR3 DNA reads TGTGCCAGCAGCTTAGAACAGGTCTATGGCTACACCTTC. It specifies CASSLEQVYGYTF. The chain combines TRBV7-8 with TRBJ1-2; weak D call: TRBD1 (5 bases). The CDR3 length is 13 residues. Germline lookup yields CDR1 SGHVS and CDR2 FQNEAQ. V lost 1 base and J lost 4, with 7 bases in between.

The rearrangement links TRBV5-1 to TRBJ2-4, with TRBD2 as a possible D gene (6 bases). The CDR3 is made up of 15 amino acids. Germline V CDR1 and CDR2: SGHRS, YFSETQ. With 2 bases removed from V and 0 bases from J, the gap between germline ends came to 9 bases. As DNA, the CDR3 is TGCGCCAGCAGCTTAGGACTACTAGCCAAAAACATTCAGTACTTC. Translated, it gives CASSLGLLAKNIQYF.

V is TRBV5-5 and J is TRBJ1-2; D remains ambiguous. CDR1 is SGHKS and CDR2 is YYEKEE in the germline V gene (reference sequence). V was shortened by 4 bases and J by 3 bases, with 10 bases between the two germline ends. The CDR3 runs to 13 residues. CDR3 residues: CASSQAADYGYTF. CDR3 nucleotide sequence: TGTGCCAGCAGCCAGGCTGCCGACTATGGCTACACCTTC.

The rearrangement uses TRBV6-1 and TRBJ1-1; TRBD1 is a possible D gene (5 bases). V lost 4 bases, J lost 0 bases, and 12 bases lay in between. This CDR3 has 15 residues. Germline loops: CDR1 MNHNS, CDR2 SASEGT. The DNA for the CDR3 is TGTGCCAGCAGTGGACACAGGCTGTTGAACACTGAAGCTTTCTTT. As protein: CASSGHRLLNTEAFF.

The gene calls are TRBV18 and TRBJ2-1, with 8 bases fitting TRBD2. CDR1 and CDR2 from the germline V gene are KGHSH and LQKENI. This CDR3 spans 16 amino acids. Trimming removed 6 bases from V and 0 bases from J; junction bases left unmatched: 7. As DNA, the CDR3 is TGTGCCAGCTCGCAATATAGCGGGAACTCCTACAATGAGCAGTTCTTC. Protein sequence: CASSQYSGNSYNEQFF.

The rearrangement links TRBV7-2 to TRBJ2-5; a weak D match, TRBD1 (6 bases). The CDR3 runs 14 residues. V lost 5 bases to trimming and J lost 1 base, with 11 bases between them. In germline, CDR1 is SGHTA, CDR2 FQGNSA. CDR3 region: CASSPDSSQETQYF. The CDR3 DNA reads as TGTGCCAGCAGCCCGGACAGCAGCCAAGAGACCCAGTACTTC.

The rearrangement uses TRBV5-1 and TRBJ1-1; a weak D match, TRBD1 (6 bases). CDR1 and CDR2 (germline): SGHRS, YFSETQ. Trimming pared 4 bases from V and 1 base from J, leaving 32 bases between. This CDR3 region has 21 residues. The CDR3 region has the DNA TGCGCCAGCAGCATGGGACGGCTTCGGGACATCAGGCAGGAGAAGAACACTGAAGCTTTCTTT. Protein sequence: CASSMGRLRDIRQEKNTEAFF.

The V and J genes are TRBV11-3 and TRBJ1-1, with D possibly being TRBD1 (6 bases). There are 13 residues in the CDR3. CDR1 SGHNT and CDR2 YENEEA come from the germline V gene. The V gene lost 0 bases and the J gene lost 8 bases, with 10 bases spanning the gap. Written as DNA, the CDR3 is TGTGCCAGCAGCTTAGACACAGGGTACGAAGCTTTCTTT. Protein: CASSLDTGYEAFF.

The V gene is TRBV10-3, the J gene TRBJ1-6; TRBD1 matches at 10 bases. The CDR3 is 14 amino acids. Trimming cost V 6 bases and J 6 bases; bases outside gene matches: 2. Germline CDR1 and CDR2: ENHRY and SYGVKD. CDR3 residues: CAIRRDRGNSPLHF. The CDR3 DNA follows: TGTGCCATCAGAAGGGACAGGGGTAATTCACCCCTCCACTTT.

Worth noting for this clone: An end of the junction does not agree with germline; a read error may underlie this. The chain is built from TRBV14 and TRBJ2-1; 12 nucleotides agree with TRBD2. Looked up from germline, CDR1 is SGHDN and CDR2 is FVKESK. The CDR3 consists of 16 residues. The CDR3 protein is CASSQDPLRGRTSGVF. The CDR3 nucleotides read TGTGCCAGCAGCCAAGACCCGCTCAGGGGTCGGACTAGCGGGGTCTTC. The variable domain in full, with the rest retrieved from reference TRBV14 and TRBJ2-1, is EAGVTQFPSHSVIEKGQTVTLRCDPISGHDNLYWYRRVMGKEIKFLLHFVKESKQDESGMPNNRFLAERTGGTYSTLKVQPAELEDSGVYFCASSQDPLRGRTSGVFGPGTRLTVL.

The chain carries TRBV15 and TRBJ2-7; possibly TRBD1 for D (5 bases). This CDR3 region has 14 residues. V was trimmed by 1 base and J by 4 bases, leaving 11 bases between them. Germline V gene data show CDR1 as LNHNV and CDR2 as YYDKDF (reference sequence). The CDR3 DNA is TGTGCCACCAGCAGAGGACAGTACGCTTACGAGCAGTACTTC. Translating it yields CATSRGQYAYEQYF.

This sequence joins TRBV18 and TRBJ1-2, with a tentative D call TRBD1 (6 bases). V lost 3 bases to trimming and J lost 8 bases, with 16 bases between them. CDR3 size: 14 residues. Germline loops: CDR1 KGHSH, CDR2 LQKENI. The CDR3 loop is CASSPSGASEGYTF. For the CDR3, the DNA is TGTGCCAGCTCACCCTCAGGGGCCTCGGAGGGCTACACCTTC.

The chain employs TRBV10-3 and TRBJ2-5, with D perhaps matching TRBD1 (5 bases). Judging by the DNA end, TRBJ2-7 fits better; the J call may be wrong. Germline V gene data show CDR1 as ENHRY and CDR2 as SYGVKD. The CDR3 loop spans 15 amino acids. DNA of the CDR3: TGTGCCATCAGTGACAGGACACTCAGCTCCTACGAGCAGTACTTC. As protein: CAISDRTLSSYEQYF.

This chain joins TRBV7-8 and TRBJ1-2, with TRBD1 matching 7 bases. Germline V gives CDR1 SGHVS, CDR2 FQNEAQ. The CDR3 is 15 amino acids. V shed 5 bases and J 8 bases; nucleotides not matched to a gene: 14. CDR3 in amino acids: CASSQQGQERFGYTF. DNA of the CDR3: TGTGCCAGCAGCCAGCAAGGACAGGAGCGATTCGGCTACACCTTC.

V usage is TRBV4-1 and J usage is TRBJ2-7; possible D gene TRBD2, 6 bases. This CDR3 region has 15 residues. V lost 3 bases to trimming and J lost 5 bases, with 17 bases between them. The germline CDR1 and CDR2 sequences are MGHRA and YSYEKL. In DNA, the CDR3 is TGCGCCAGCAGCCAGGAATGGAGGGTGGTCAACGAGCAGTACTTC. Translating gives CASSQEWRVVNEQYF.

The chain has TRBV2 and TRBJ1-2, with 7 bases identical to TRBD1. Looked up from germline, CDR1 is SNHLY and CDR2 is FYNNEI. The CDR3 is 13 amino acids. After removal of 4 bases from V and 5 bases from J, the junction contained 4 bases not matched to a gene. The CDR3 loop is CASSGDSLYGYTF. The CDR3 DNA is TGTGCCAGCAGTGGGGACAGCCTATATGGCTACACCTTC. The full variable domain, rest sourced from reference TRBV2 and TRBJ1-2, is EPEVTQTPSHQVTQMGQEVILRCVPISNHLYFYWYRQILGQKVEFLVSFYNNEISEKSEIFDDQFSVERPDGSNFTLKIRSTKLEDSAMYFCASSGDSLYGYTFGSGTRLTVV.

The chain uses TRBV7-3 and TRBJ2-3; 13 nucleotides agree with TRBD2. Germline CDR1 reads SGHTA; CDR2 reads FQGTGA. The CDR3 has 16 amino acids. Losses at the gene ends were 5 bases for V and 3 bases for J; bases not matched to a gene: 5. The CDR3 DNA reads TGTGCCAGCAGCACGCGACTAGCGGGAGGAACAGATACGCAGTATTTT. This translates into CASSTRLAGGTDTQYF.